This TCR beta chain was captured by sequencing in a study of T-cell memory formation after mild COVID-19. TCRdb re-derived calls from the 5' RACE reads in MiXCR, one entry per CDR3 protein. The table has roughly 120,000 distinct CDR3 sequences, 16% seen once. Note on this clonotype: The target antigen is unknown.

Study results and limitations: Memory cells collected pre-infection included some clones that later responded, suggesting cross-reactive memory joined. Contracting CD4+ clones sat mainly in CM and EM; CD8+ in EMRA.

Sequenced material: PBMCs or a T cell subset sorted from them (not recorded which). The source of this sequence is an adult woman who had mild COVID-19 (a few samples of this study predate the infection). Cell type and time point are not known.

The CDR3 DNA sequence: TGTGCCACCAGTGATTCCGGACGGTCCTACGAGCAGTACTTC. The encoded protein is CATSDSGRSYEQYF. The gene calls are TRBV24-1 and TRBJ2-7; D ambiguous. The length of the CDR3 is 14 residues. Germline CDR1 KGHDR, CDR2 SFDVKD. Trimming removed 2 bases at V and 1 base at J, with 8 bases between.